This T cell receptor (beta chain) came from a study of tumor-infiltrating lymphocytes in primary liver carcinoma. Study in general: Patients were both men and women, whose ages ran from 30 to 69 years. The neoplasms were of stage T1-T3 N0M0, with dimensions of roughly 4.2 to 10 cm across.

Worth noting for this clonotype: The antigen is not known. A much larger clone lies a single base off, so this may be a read error.

General study findings and limits: Tumor-adjacent and tumor-blood pairs shared less of their repertoires than tumor region pairs shared. Tumors reached a significantly greater top-250-clone fraction than blood did (p = 0.039).

Germline DNA was also extracted, and blood RNA derived from unsorted whole blood. TCR beta cDNA was reverse-transcribed from 450 to 500 ng of total RNA. The reaction used a constant-region primer and ProtoScript II reverse transcriptase. The TCR beta library was amplified through three nested multiplex PCR rounds in a modified ARM-PCR procedure. MiXCR, applied by TCRdb to the multiplex PCR reads, yields one record per CDR3 protein. This sample has approximately 330,000 distinct CDR3 sequences, with about 65% found just once. This clonotype was sampled from a man aged 35 to 55 with primary liver carcinoma and hepatitis B virus infection. Material: peripheral blood.

The CDR3 DNA sequence: TGTGCCAGCAGGCCGGGGACCTCAAACATTCAGTACTTC. Its protein product is CASRPGTSNIQYF. This sequence joins TRBV6-2 or TRBV6-3 and TRBJ2-4; D possibly matches TRBD1 or TRBD2 (5 bases each). V was shortened by 6 bases and J by 6 bases, with 12 bases between the two germline ends. The CDR3 runs to 13 residues. In germline, CDR1 is MNHEY, CDR2 SVGEGT.